The 10 T cell receptor beta chains given below trace back to one sample, sequenced in a study of CD8 T cell repertoires and HIV-1 epitope variants. Antigen specificity for these receptors is unknown. Method: immunoSEQ multiplex PCR; TCRdb's copy keeps in-frame clones and lacks some. The sample contains 5,400 or so clones, over 55% of which appear only once. The sample was cultured CD8+ T cells derived from PBMCs. The origin of the receptors is a male donor with HIV.

This clone occurred a few times. This chain joins TRBV28 and TRBJ2-6, with D hard to call. Germline CDR1 MDHEN, CDR2 SYDVKM. The CDR3 extends over 11 amino acids. V was pared by 7 bases and J by 2 bases, with 0 bases between. For the CDR3, the DNA is TGTGCCAGCACTGGGGCCAACGTCCTGACTTTC. Protein: CASTGANVLTF.

The chain is built from TRBV19 and TRBJ2-1, with 10 bases that match TRBD2. This CDR3 has 16 residues. Trimming removed 3 bases from V and 4 bases from J; junction bases left unmatched: 6. Looked up from germline, CDR1 is LNHDA and CDR2 is SQIVND (reference sequence). The CDR3 DNA is TGTGCCAGTAGTATTGCCCCTAGCGGGAGATACAATGAGCAGTTCTTC. Its translation: CASSIAPSGRYNEQFF.

This chain joins TRBV19 and TRBJ1-1; TRBD1 matches 7 bases. CDR1 and CDR2 from the germline V gene are LNHDA and SQIVND (reference sequence). The V gene end was trimmed by 6 bases and the J gene end by 1 base; junction bases not matched to a gene: 5. The CDR3 sequence is 14 residues long. The CDR3 nucleotides read TGTGCCAGTAGGACAGGGACAAGGAACACTGAAGCTTTCTTT. This gives the protein CASRTGTRNTEAFF. Complete variable domain (other parts from reference TRBV19 and TRBJ1-1): DGGITQSPKYLFRKEGQNVTLSCEQNLNHDAMYWYRQDPGQGLRLIYYSQIVNDFQKGDIAEGYSVSREKKESFPLTVTSAQKNPTAFYLCASRTGTRNTEAFFGQGTRLTVV.

V is TRBV4-3 and J is TRBJ2-1, with 8 bases lining up with TRBD1. Germline values: CDR1 LGHNA, CDR2 YSLEER. Unmatched junction bases numbered 8, after V lost 2 bases and J lost 8 bases. This CDR3 has 15 residues. The CDR3 sequence is CASSQRTGLEDEQFF. The DNA for the CDR3 is TGCGCCAGCAGCCAACGGACAGGGCTAGAGGATGAGCAGTTCTTC.

V usage is TRBV7-9 and J usage is TRBJ2-7; the D gene is possibly TRBD1 (5 bases). Germline values: CDR1 SEHNR, CDR2 FQNEAQ (reference sequence). V was shortened by 4 bases and J by 3 bases, with 10 bases between the two germline ends. The CDR3 covers 13 residues. CDR3 in DNA: TGTGCCAGCAGCTGGGAACAGGACTACGAGCAGTACTTC. It yields the protein CASSWEQDYEQYF.

V usage is TRBV6-5 and J usage is TRBJ2-5; D not resolved. The germline gives CDR1 MNHEY, CDR2 SVGAGI. V lost 8 bases, J lost 2 bases, and 12 bases lay in between. This CDR3 comprises 13 residues. CDR3 sequence: CASGLAAQETQYF. CDR3 coding DNA: TGTGCCAGCGGGTTGGCAGCTCAAGAGACCCAGTACTTC.

V gene TRBV30 combines with J gene TRBJ2-7, with TRBD1 matching over 7 bases. Germline lookup yields CDR1 GTSNPN and CDR2 SVGIG (reference sequence). The CDR3 is 12 residues long. V dropped 1 base and J dropped 6; count of bases not matched to a gene: 3. The CDR3 coding sequence is TGTGCCTGGAGTGGGGACAGCGCCGAGCAGTACTTC. Protein: CAWSGDSAEQYF.

In DNA form, the CDR3 reads TGTGCCATCAGTGAAAGTGTGGAAGAGACCCAGTACTTC. The encoded protein is CAISESVEETQYF. The chain carries TRBV10-3 and TRBJ2-5; D ambiguous. V lost 3 bases, J lost 3 bases, and 8 bases lay in between. The CDR3 is 13 residues long. Germline V gene data show CDR1 as ENHRY and CDR2 as SYGVKD.

This clone was seen a few times. The CDR3 sequence: CASSSADVSIGDEQYF. CDR3 DNA sequence: TGTGCCAGCAGTTCCGCGGACGTTAGTATTGGGGACGAGCAGTACTTC. The rearrangement joins TRBV6-5 to TRBJ2-7; no reliable D call. The CDR3 is made up of 16 amino acids. Per the germline V gene, CDR1 is MNHEY and CDR2 is SVGAGI. The germline V and J ends were trimmed by 4 bases and 5 bases, with 21 bases remaining between them.

The J gene is TRBJ2-5, the V gene TRBV9; TRBD1 might be the D (6 bases). CDR3 length equals 15 residues. From germline, CDR1 is SGDLS and CDR2 YYNGEE. V was pared by 3 bases and J by 1 base, with 13 bases between. This CDR3 reads CASSALAGVQETQYF. The CDR3 bases are TGTGCCAGCAGCGCTCTCGCAGGGGTCCAAGAGACCCAGTACTTC.